This passage covers 21 T cell receptor beta chains from one sample sequenced in a study of blood T cell repertoires in COVID-19. Repertoires were generated with immunoSEQ multiplex PCR, while TCRdb's copy carries only in-frame clones and drops some. The sample yields about 330,000 clones, roughly 87% seen once. The sample consisted of PBMCs or T cells enriched from blood (not recorded which). The receptors originated from a woman in her 30s who had recovered from COVID-19.

V and J are TRBV7-9 and TRBJ1-3; D is unclear. Trimming pared 6 bases from V and 0 bases from J, leaving 15 bases between. The CDR3 is 16 amino acids. Germline CDR1 reads SEHNR; CDR2 reads FQNEAQ (reference sequence). Here the CDR3 reads CASSAGLRASGNTIYF. DNA for the CDR3: TGTGCCAGCAGTGCGGGCCTAAGGGCCTCTGGAAACACCATATATTTT.

This chain uses TRBV11-2 with TRBJ1-3, with D unclear. CDR1 is SGHAT, CDR2 FQNNGV, per germline. The CDR3 is 15 residues long. V was shortened by 3 bases and J by 0 bases, with 9 bases between the two germline ends. The CDR3: CASSFEQISGNTIYF. The CDR3 DNA is TGTGCCAGCAGCTTCGAACAGATCTCTGGAAACACCATATATTTT.

This clone has only one observation. The rearrangement links TRBV15 to TRBJ1-5; 7 bases fit TRBD1. The CDR3 loop spans 16 amino acids. CDR1 and CDR2 (germline): LNHNV, YYDKDF (reference sequence). V shed 4 bases, J shed 4 bases, and the junction held 10 bases outside the gene matches. The CDR3 here is CATSTRTGLGNQPQHF. The CDR3 nucleotides are TGTGCCACCAGCACAAGGACAGGATTAGGGAATCAGCCCCAGCATTTT.

The V call is TRBV30, the J call TRBJ1-3; D is uncertain. CDR1 is GTSNPN, CDR2 SVGIG, per germline (reference sequence). The CDR3 contains 14 residues. Trimming removed 1 base from V and 4 bases from J, with 11 bases in between. CDR3 protein: CAWSGSGGGNTIYF. CDR3 DNA: TGTGCCTGGAGTGGATCGGGAGGAGGAAACACCATATATTTT.

V gene TRBV11-3 combines with J gene TRBJ2-7, with D maybe TRBD2 (6 bases). The V gene's germline CDR1 is SGHNT and CDR2 YENEEA. There are 15 residues in the CDR3. V shed 5 bases and J shed 1 base, with 15 bases lying between them. The CDR3 coding sequence is TGTGCCAGCAGCCCCAGCTCGGGGGTTTCCTACGAGCAGTACTTC. This sequence encodes CASSPSSGVSYEQYF.

The chain has TRBV7-8 and TRBJ2-2; 14 bases line up with TRBD2. Germline values: CDR1 SGHVS, CDR2 FQNEAQ. This CDR3 spans 17 amino acids. The J segment lost 1 base and the V segment lost 5 bases, leaving 3 bases of the junction unmatched. CDR3 region: CASSQGTSGRNTGELFF. The CDR3 nucleotides read TGTGCCAGCAGCCAAGGGACTAGCGGGAGGAACACCGGGGAGCTGTTTTTT.

This chain connects TRBV29-1 to TRBJ2-1, with 9 bases identical to TRBD2. Germline V gene sequence: CDR1 SQVTM, CDR2 ANQGSEA. V was pared by 6 bases and J by 12 bases, with 12 bases of the junction left unmatched. This CDR3 comprises 13 residues. CDR3 loop: CSVPEGGGRGQFF. The CDR3 DNA sequence: TGCAGCGTCCCCGAAGGAGGCGGGAGGGGGCAGTTCTTC.

The V gene is TRBV3-1 (or the pseudogene TRBV3-2), the J gene TRBJ2-7, with D hard to call. V was cut by 5 bases and J by 0 bases, with 23 bases left in between. CDR1 LGHDT and CDR2 YNNKEL come from the germline V gene (reference sequence). The CDR3 is 18 amino acids. This CDR3 reads CASSSNSSSQTSSYEQYF. As DNA, the CDR3 is TGTGCCAGCAGCAGCAACTCCTCTAGTCAGACGAGCTCCTACGAGCAGTACTTC.

The chain carries TRBV30 and TRBJ1-2; a possible D gene is TRBD1 (5 bases). V was pared by 3 bases and J by 1 base, with 12 bases between. This CDR3 is built from 14 residues. Germline-derived CDR1 and CDR2 are GTSNPN and SVGIG (reference sequence). The CDR3 here is CAWRAGNYNYGYTF. The CDR3 DNA follows: TGTGCCTGGAGGGCAGGGAACTATAACTATGGCTACACCTTC.

This chain links TRBV2 with TRBJ2-5; 8 bases fit TRBD1. CDR1 is SNHLY, CDR2 FYNNEI, per germline. CDR3 size: 16 residues. The trim removed 6 bases at V and 5 bases at J, leaving 14 bases unmatched. The CDR3 is CASSAGGAGGGETQYF. CDR3 nucleotides: TGTGCCAGCAGCGCCGGTGGGGCAGGGGGCGGGGAGACCCAGTACTTC.

The V gene is TRBV29-1, the J gene TRBJ1-2; 7 nucleotides line up with TRBD1. V trimming: 6 bases; J trimming: 8 bases; junction bases outside the gene matches: 3. The CDR3 contains 10 residues. Germline loops: CDR1 SQVTM, CDR2 ANQGSEA. Here the CDR3 DNA reads TGCAGCGTCGGGGACAGCGGCTACACCTTC. Its translation: CSVGDSGYTF.

This clone came up a few times. V usage is TRBV30 and J usage is TRBJ2-7, with D tentatively TRBD2 (6 bases). Between the trimmed V and J ends, which lost 1 base and 9 bases, there was a span of 16 bases. CDR1 GTSNPN and CDR2 SVGIG come from the germline V gene (reference sequence). The CDR3 spans 13 residues. The DNA for the CDR3 is TGTGCCTGGAGTGACGGGACTGTGGTAAGGCAGTACTTC. Amino acid sequence: CAWSDGTVVRQYF.

Only a few counts were recorded for this clone. V is TRBV5-6 and J is TRBJ2-7; D possibly corresponds to TRBD1 (6 bases). Looked up from germline, CDR1 is SGHDT and CDR2 is YYEEEE. Trimming left V 4 bases short and J 3 bases short, with 11 bases between. The CDR3 has 13 amino acids. The CDR3 region is CASSPDRGYEQYF. The CDR3 coding sequence is TGTGCCAGCAGCCCGGACAGAGGCTACGAGCAGTACTTC.

The V call is TRBV10-2, the J call TRBJ2-7; 10 bases match TRBD2. The V gene's germline CDR1 is WSHSY and CDR2 SAAADI. The CDR3 contains 16 residues. The V and J ends lost 0 bases and 4 bases, in that order; junction bases with no gene match: 6. In DNA, the CDR3 is TGCGCCAGCAGTGAGTCCCCAGCGGGGGGGCCTTACGAGCAGTACTTC. Its translation is CASSESPAGGPYEQYF.

Concerning this clone itself: Within the sample, other DNA sequences also encode this same CDR3. The genes are TRBV3-1 (or the pseudogene TRBV3-2) and TRBJ2-5; possibly TRBD1 for D (5 bases). This CDR3 contains 12 residues. V lost 2 bases and J lost 4, with 5 bases in between. The germline V gene encodes CDR1 LGHDT and CDR2 YNNKEL (reference sequence). DNA of the CDR3: TGTGCCAGCAGCCAAAGGGGAGAGACCCAGTACTTC. Encoded protein: CASSQRGETQYF.

The rearrangement uses TRBV19 and TRBJ1-4; D not resolved. CDR3 size: 14 residues. The V end lost 7 bases, the J end lost 0 bases, and 9 bases lay between the germline ends. The germline CDR1 and CDR2 sequences are LNHDA and SQIVND (reference sequence). The CDR3 sequence: CASTVGATNEKLFF. The CDR3 DNA reads as TGTGCCAGTACTGTCGGGGCAACTAATGAAAAACTGTTTTTT. The whole variable domain, remainder taken from reference TRBV19 and TRBJ1-4, is DGGITQSPKYLFRKEGQNVTLSCEQNLNHDAMYWYRQDPGQGLRLIYYSQIVNDFQKGDIAEGYSVSREKKESFPLTVTSAQKNPTAFYLCASTVGATNEKLFFGSGTQLSVL.

This clone was detected once. The CDR3 loop is CASSSQGFDYGYTF. CDR3 in DNA: TGCGCCAGCAGCTCGCAGGGGTTTGACTATGGCTACACCTTC. The chain uses TRBV5-1 and TRBJ1-2, with a possible D match to TRBD1 (6 bases). The CDR3 length is 14 residues. Germline V lookup: CDR1 SGHRS, CDR2 YFSETQ. V was pared by 3 bases and J by 3 bases, with 12 bases between.

The chain's CDR3 is CASSPDLTGGGYTF. The CDR3 DNA is TGTGCCAGTAGTCCCGATCTAACGGGAGGTGGCTACACCTTC. This chain uses TRBV19 with TRBJ1-2, with D hard to call. Trimming removed 5 bases from V and 7 bases from J, with 17 bases in between. The germline CDR1 and CDR2 sequences are LNHDA and SQIVND (reference sequence). The CDR3 has 14 residues.

This sequence joins TRBV10-3 and TRBJ1-2; 9 bases match TRBD1. Germline assignment: CDR1 ENHRY and CDR2 SYGVKD. The CDR3 is 16 residues long. V dropped 6 bases and J dropped 4; count of bases not matched to a gene: 12. The CDR3 sequence is CAISPRGQGTTYGYTF. CDR3 in DNA: TGTGCCATCAGCCCTAGAGGACAGGGGACTACCTATGGCTACACCTTC.

This clone has only one observation. The chain uses TRBV30 and TRBJ1-3, with 9 nucleotides matching TRBD1. Germline CDR1 GTSNPN, CDR2 SVGIG (reference sequence). V trimming: 0 bases; J trimming: 4 bases; junction bases outside the gene matches: 10. This CDR3 has 17 residues. CDR3: CAWSVRVSGQGGNTIYF. For the CDR3, the DNA is TGTGCCTGGAGTGTACGTGTTTCGGGACAGGGAGGAAACACCATATATTTT.

The rearrangement uses TRBV6-2 or TRBV6-3 and TRBJ2-5; 11 bases align to TRBD2. The CDR3 has 18 residues. J gave up 3 bases and V 6 bases, and 15 bases lay outside the gene matches. Looked up from germline, CDR1 is MNHEY and CDR2 is SVGEGT. The CDR3 protein is CASSLRGKLAGAEETQYF. In DNA, the CDR3 is TGTGCCAGCAGCCTACGGGGGAAACTAGCGGGGGCGGAAGAGACCCAGTACTTC.